This TCR beta chain was found in a study of breast tumors, draining lymph nodes, adjacent tissues. The study, taken as a whole, reports: Tumor TCR diversity was below lymph nodes but above nontumor tissue. Most tumor T cells seemingly derive from lymph node, then expand in tumor. Data only fit, rather than demonstrated, lymph node origin of most tumor T cells. Luminal-like breast cancer showed significantly higher tumor–nontumor repertoire similarity than basal-like.

Regarding this clonotype: Its antigen is currently unknown. At one boundary the junction diverges from the germline segment, which might be a read error.

In TCRdb, the multiplex PCR reads were re-called with MiXCR into one record per CDR3 protein. In the table there are 200,000 to 300,000 distinct CDR3 sequences, about 33% of which are singletons. Samples came from axillary lymph nodes draining the breast cancer. This CDR3 comprises 17 residues. This receptor was obtained from a female donor with breast cancer. Some clones in this sample may be carry-over from other donors' samples. This chain connects TRBV12-3 or TRBV12-4 to TRBJ2-2; 9 bases match TRBD2. Specimen: axillary lymph node tissue. Written as DNA, the CDR3 is TGTACCGGCACCCAGGCGGGACTAGCCATGAACATCGGGGAGCTGTTTTTT. It is translated as CTGTQAGLAMNIGELFF.